The rows below give T cell receptor beta chains drawn from one sample of a study of blood T cell repertoires in COVID-19. Sequenced by immunoSEQ multiplex PCR; TCRdb stores in-frame clones only, minus some. The sample has about 62,000 clones; around four fifths are singletons. The sequencing input was peripheral blood. Receptors were obtained from a woman aged 80 or older with active or convalescent COVID-19. Both conserved end residues are part of each CDR3. D genes are given only for firm matches. Clone size is stated in some rows and not others, as once, few, many or a class when expanded.

DNA,CDR3,size,V,D,J
TGTGCCAGCAGTTACAGGCGCGGGTCCTACGAGCAGTACTTC,CASSYRRGSYEQYF,-,TRBV6-2/TRBV6-3,-,TRBJ2-7
TGTGCCAGCAGCGTAGCACAGACCGGGGAGCTGTTTTTT,CASSVAQTGELFF,few,TRBV9,-,TRBJ2-2
TGTGCCAGCAGTTACCACGCCGGGGACAGGGCAGATACGCAGTATTTT,CASSYHAGDRADTQYF,-,TRBV6-5,TRBD1,TRBJ2-3
TGTGCCAGTAGAACGGGACAGGGGATTATCTCTGAAGCTTTCTTT,CASRTGQGIISEAFF,once,TRBV19,TRBD1,TRBJ1-1
TGTGCCAGCAGGCCCCAGGGGGGAGTAACTGAAGCTTTCTTT,CASRPQGGVTEAFF,-,TRBV6-5,TRBD1,TRBJ1-1
TGTGCCATCAGTGAGTCGATGGGCCCTCACAGGAACACTGAAGCTTTCTTT,CAISESMGPHRNTEAFF,few,TRBV10-3,-,TRBJ1-1
TGTGCCACCAGCAGAGATTTGGGACAGGGATTTGAAAAACTGTTTTTT,CATSRDLGQGFEKLFF,-,TRBV15,TRBD1,TRBJ1-4
TGTGCCAGCAGCTCCCAGACTAGCGGGGAGACAGATACGCAGTATTTT,CASSSQTSGETDTQYF,-,TRBV5-8,TRBD2,TRBJ2-3
TGTGCCAGTAGTGCTCGGGACTATGGCTACACCTTC,CASSARDYGYTF,once,TRBV19,-,TRBJ1-2
TGTGCCAGCAGCGATCCAACAGGGCCTGGGGCCAACGTCCTGACTTTC,CASSDPTGPGANVLTF,-,TRBV5-4,-,TRBJ2-6
TGTGCCAGCAGCCAATGGGGAGCGGGCCCGGGAGCAGATACGCAGTATTTT,CASSQWGAGPGADTQYF,-,TRBV3-1/TRBV3-2,-,TRBJ2-3
TGTGCCAGCAGTTTGAACCAGGGGGCTAACTATGGCTACACCTTC,CASSLNQGANYGYTF,few,TRBV6-6,TRBD1,TRBJ1-2
TGCGCCAGCAGCCCGCTACAGGGGAACTATGGCTACACCTTC,CASSPLQGNYGYTF,-,TRBV5-1,TRBD1,TRBJ1-2
TGTGCCAGTAGTATAGAGGCACGGGAGAGCACTGAAGCTTTCTTT,CASSIEARESTEAFF,-,TRBV19,-,TRBJ1-1
TGCGCCAGCAGCTCCGTTCAGGGGACCGGTGGTGGCTACACCTTC,CASSSVQGTGGGYTF,-,TRBV5-1,-,TRBJ1-2
TGTGCCAGCAGTGAAGTGGGCGGGCCCAACGAAAAACTGTTTTTT,CASSEVGGPNEKLFF,-,TRBV2,-,TRBJ1-4
TGTGCCACCAGCAGAGTTGGGGCTTCACCCCTCCACTTT,CATSRVGASPLHF,-,TRBV15,-,TRBJ1-6
TGTGCCAGCAGTCCCGGGACAGGGAGGAACACTGAAGCTTTCTTT,CASSPGTGRNTEAFF,-,TRBV7-9,TRBD1,TRBJ1-1
TGTGCCAGCAGCTCCTTCGGGCGGGGAAACACCGGGGAGCTGTTTTTT,CASSSFGRGNTGELFF,-,TRBV7-3,-,TRBJ2-2
TGCGCCAGCAGCCCAGCCCTCGGACAGGGTAACGTCAACGAGCAGTACTTC,CASSPALGQGNVNEQYF,-,TRBV5-1,TRBD1,TRBJ2-7
TGTGCCAGCAGGGGACAGGAGAATGAAAAACTGTTTTTT,CASRGQENEKLFF,-,TRBV6-5,TRBD1,TRBJ1-4
TGCGCCAGCAGTAGTCGGGACAGGGGGCAGTTGACTGAAGCTTTCTTT,CASSSRDRGQLTEAFF,-,TRBV23-1,TRBD1,TRBJ1-1
TGTGCCAGCAGCTTCCGGGCAGGGTGGCAAGAGACCCAGTACTTC,CASSFRAGWQETQYF,few,TRBV11-3,-,TRBJ2-5
TGTGCCATCAGCCAGGACAGCCGATACAATGAGCAGTTCTTC,CAISQDSRYNEQFF,many,TRBV10-3,-,TRBJ2-1
TGCGCCAGCAGTCACAAGGAGGGGTTGATAGGGTTCACTGAAGCTTTCTTT,CASSHKEGLIGFTEAFF,once,TRBV4-1,-,TRBJ1-1
TGTGCCACTTCCCCGATGACAGGGGCTGATTCACCCCTCCACTTT,CATSPMTGADSPLHF,-,TRBV13,TRBD1,TRBJ1-6
TGTGCCAGCACCCAAAGCCCCAGGGCCACTGAAGCTTTCTTT,CASTQSPRATEAFF,-,TRBV2,-,TRBJ1-1
TGTGCCAGCAGTGAACAGACTATTAACGAGCAGTACTTC,CASSEQTINEQYF,-,TRBV12-3/TRBV12-4,-,TRBJ2-7
TGTGCTAGCAGCAAGAGCGGGGGCTCCTACAATGAGCAGTTCTTC,CASSKSGGSYNEQFF,-,TRBV7-7,TRBD2,TRBJ2-1
TGTGCCAGCATTGAATTCCCGGGACAGGAAGCTTTCTTT,CASIEFPGQEAFF,-,TRBV28,TRBD1,TRBJ1-1
TGTGCCAGCAGCTGGGGGGAGGGCACAGATACGCAGTATTTT,CASSWGEGTDTQYF,many,TRBV7-8,-,TRBJ2-3
TGCGCCAGCAGCACTATACTAGCGGGGGACCTTGGGGAGCAGTTCTTC,CASSTILAGDLGEQFF,few,TRBV5-1,TRBD2,TRBJ2-1
TGTGCCAGTAGTCCCAGGGGCGCGGTCTATGGCTACACCTTC,CASSPRGAVYGYTF,once,TRBV19,-,TRBJ1-2